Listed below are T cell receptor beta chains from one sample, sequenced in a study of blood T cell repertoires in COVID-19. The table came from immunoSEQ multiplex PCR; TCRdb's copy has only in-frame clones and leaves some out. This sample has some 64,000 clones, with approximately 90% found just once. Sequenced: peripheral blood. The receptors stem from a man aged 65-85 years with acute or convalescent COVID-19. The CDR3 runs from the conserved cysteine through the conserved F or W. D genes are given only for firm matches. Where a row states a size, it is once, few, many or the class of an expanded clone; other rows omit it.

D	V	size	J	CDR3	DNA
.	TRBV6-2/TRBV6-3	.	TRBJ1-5	CASSYGRAQPQHF	TGTGCCAGCAGTTACGGCAGGGCACAGCCCCAGCATTTT
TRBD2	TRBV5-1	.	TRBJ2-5	CASSLGRGADETQYF	TGCGCCAGCAGCTTAGGGCGGGGGGCCGATGAGACCCAGTACTTC
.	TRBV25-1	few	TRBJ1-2	CASSGFGQGNGYTF	TGTGCCAGCAGTGGGTTTGGGCAGGGTAATGGCTACACCTTC
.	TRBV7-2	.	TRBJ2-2	CASSLFDTGELFF	TGTGCCAGCAGTTTGTTCGACACCGGGGAGCTGTTTTTT
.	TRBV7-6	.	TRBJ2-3	CASSLIPGTDTQYF	TGTGCCAGCAGCTTGATACCGGGCACAGATACGCAGTATTTT
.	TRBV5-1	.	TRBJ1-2	CASTQGTYYGYTF	TGCGCCAGCACCCAGGGAACTTACTATGGCTACACCTTC
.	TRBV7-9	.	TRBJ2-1	CASSFTGEYRNEQFF	TGTGCCAGCAGCTTCACGGGGGAATACCGCAATGAGCAGTTCTTC
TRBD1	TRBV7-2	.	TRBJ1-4	CASSPWTGGGEKLFF	TGTGCCAGCAGCCCTTGGACAGGGGGAGGTGAAAAACTGTTTTTT
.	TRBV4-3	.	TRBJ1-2	CASSQDRGIGYGYTF	TGCGCCAGCAGCCAAGATAGGGGGATTGGCTATGGCTACACCTTC
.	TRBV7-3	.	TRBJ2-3	CASSLIGGVTDTQYF	TGTGCCAGCAGCTTAATAGGGGGGGTAACAGATACGCAGTATTTT
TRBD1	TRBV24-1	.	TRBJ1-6	CATSDLRRDSGNSPLHF	TGTGCCACCAGTGATTTGCGCCGGGACAGCGGTAATTCACCCCTCCACTTT
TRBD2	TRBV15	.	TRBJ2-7	CATSSSGGGPYEQYF	TGTGCCACCAGCAGTAGCGGGGGGGGGCCCTACGAGCAGTACTTC
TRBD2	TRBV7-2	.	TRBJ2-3	CASSSQGGAGGPDTQYF	TGTGCCAGCAGCTCCCAAGGGGGAGCGGGGGGGCCAGATACGCAGTATTTT
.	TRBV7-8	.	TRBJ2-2	CAMLEGNTGELFF	TGTGCGATGCTGGAGGGGAACACCGGGGAGCTGTTTTTT
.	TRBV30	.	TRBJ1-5	CAWSKGVQPQHF	TGTGCCTGGAGTAAGGGGGTACAGCCCCAGCATTTT
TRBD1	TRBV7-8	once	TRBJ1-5	CASSSTGYPQPQHF	TGTGCCAGCAGCTCGACAGGGTATCCTCAGCCCCAGCATTTT
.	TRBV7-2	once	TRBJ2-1	CASSFRRGGGYNEQFF	TGTGCCAGCAGCTTTCGGAGGGGGGGCGGTTACAATGAGCAGTTCTTC
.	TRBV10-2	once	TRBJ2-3	CASSLLDYSTDTQYF	TGCGCCAGCAGCTTGCTGGACTATAGCACAGATACGCAGTATTTT
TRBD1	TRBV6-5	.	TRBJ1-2	CASRVGQGNYGYTF	TGTGCCAGCAGGGTCGGACAGGGAAACTATGGCTACACCTTC
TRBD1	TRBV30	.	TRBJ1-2	CAWKTGRGGYTF	TGTGCCTGGAAGACAGGGCGCGGCGGCTACACCTTC
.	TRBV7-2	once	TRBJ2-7	CASSLASDGAYEQYF	TGTGCCAGCAGCTTAGCGAGCGACGGTGCTTACGAGCAGTACTTC
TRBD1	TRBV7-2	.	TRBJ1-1	CASSDRGKEEAFF	TGTGCCAGCAGCGACAGGGGGAAGGAAGAAGCTTTCTTT
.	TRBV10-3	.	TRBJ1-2	CAISQQANYGYTF	TGTGCCATCAGCCAACAAGCTAACTATGGCTACACCTTC
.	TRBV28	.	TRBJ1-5	CASSTDSRSGPQHF	TGTGCCAGCAGTACGGACAGCAGGTCGGGCCCCCAGCATTTT
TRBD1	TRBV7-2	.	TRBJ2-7	CASSLRPQGEEQYF	TGTGCCAGCAGCTTGAGGCCCCAGGGGGAAGAGCAGTACTTC
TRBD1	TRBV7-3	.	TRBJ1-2	CASSLTGQGYGYTF	TGTGCCAGCAGCCTTACGGGACAGGGATATGGCTACACCTTC
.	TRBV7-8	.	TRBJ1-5	CASSQDSYQPQHF	TGTGCCAGCAGCCAAGACAGCTATCAGCCCCAGCATTTT
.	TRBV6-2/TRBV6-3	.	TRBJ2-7	CASSYRQGLVYF	TGTGCCAGCAGTTACCGCCAGGGACTTGTGTACTTC